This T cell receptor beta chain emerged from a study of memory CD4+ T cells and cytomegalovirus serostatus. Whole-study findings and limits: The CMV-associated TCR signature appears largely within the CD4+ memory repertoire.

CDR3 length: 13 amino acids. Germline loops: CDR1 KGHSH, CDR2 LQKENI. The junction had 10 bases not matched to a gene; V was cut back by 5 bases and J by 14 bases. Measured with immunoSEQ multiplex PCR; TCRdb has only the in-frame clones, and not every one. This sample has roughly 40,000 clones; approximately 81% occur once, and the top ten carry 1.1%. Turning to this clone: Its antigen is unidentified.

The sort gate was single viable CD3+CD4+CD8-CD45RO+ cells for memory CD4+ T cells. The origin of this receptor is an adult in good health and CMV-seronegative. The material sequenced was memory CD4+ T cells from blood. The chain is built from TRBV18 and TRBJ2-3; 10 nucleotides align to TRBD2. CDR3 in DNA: TGTGCCAGCTCATTCGAGCGGGAGGGCCGGATGTATTTT. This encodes CASSFEREGRMYF.